This T cell receptor (beta chain) is drawn from a study of lymphopenia after photon versus proton radiotherapy. Study-wide results and caveats: Photon-treated patients lost naive T cells and TCR diversity; proton-treated stayed stable. Post-nadir diversity loss with photons came from oligoclonal expansion, particularly CD8+ Temra cells.

TCRdb's table, derived via immunoSEQ multiplex PCR, lists solely in-frame clones and lacks some. The sample consists of about 160,000 clones, approximately 86% of them appearing once. To note about this clone: What it binds is not known.

Per germline, CDR1 KGHSH and CDR2 LQKENI. The CDR3 extends over 13 amino acids. Trimming cost V 6 bases and J 7 bases; bases outside gene matches: 7. This receptor was obtained from a man aged 50 or older with gastric cancer. The rearrangement links TRBV18 to TRBJ1-1; 8 bases map to TRBD1. The material sequenced was peripheral blood, taken from a patient treated with photon-based radiotherapy. The CDR3 DNA follows: TGTGCCAGCTCCCAGGGACAGGACCTTGAAGCTTTCTTT. Translating gives CASSQGQDLEAFF.